The clone carrying this T cell receptor (beta chain) was picked up a small number of times. Its antigen is unknown. CDR1 and CDR2 (germline): KGHSH, LQKENI. This CDR3 contains 15 residues. V was clipped by 3 bases and J by 6 bases; unmatched bases: 11. This sample stems from a study of CD8 T cells in ankylosing spondylitis. Via MiXCR, TCRdb re-called the 5' RACE reads, giving one row per CDR3 protein. Among 200,000 to 250,000 distinct CDR3 sequences listed, roughly 8.2% were seen once. Study-wide results and caveats: In reactive arthritis synovial fluid and blood, some motif variants had been reported before. Made up of eight or nine highly homologous variants, a TCR beta motif appeared characteristic of ankylosing spondylitis blood. Matched ankylosing spondylitis synovial fluid reportedly contained a significantly enriched population of disease-linked clones. CD8+ disease-linked clones were present at relatively low frequencies in blood.

The chain carries TRBV18 and TRBJ2-7, with 7 bases aligning to TRBD2. The TCR comes from a female donor with ankylosing spondylitis or in good health (not recorded which). The sequencing input was blood, either unsorted or a sorted T cell fraction (not recorded which). The CDR3 is CASSPLLGRDREQYF. CDR3 bases: TGTGCCAGCTCACCTCTTTTAGGGAGGGATCGCGAGCAGTACTTC.